Below, one TCR beta chain is given with its context. The antigen is undetermined. TCRdb passed the 5' RACE reads through MiXCR, listing each CDR3 protein once. The sample consists of some 320,000 distinct CDR3 sequences, 14% of them appearing once. The entry originates in a study of T-cell memory formation after mild COVID-19. Study results and caveats: Pre-infection memory carried some responding clones, suggesting that cross-reactive memory joined.

V was cut by 6 bases and J by 5 bases, with 13 bases left in between. CDR1 is SGHTA, CDR2 FQGNSA, per germline. This CDR3 region has 13 residues. The chain carries TRBV7-2 and TRBJ1-2, with D perhaps TRBD1 (5 bases). The sample taken for sequencing was PBMCs or a T cell subset sorted from them (not recorded which). This TCR was sampled from a man younger than 35 who had mild COVID-19 (a few samples of this study predate the infection). Cell type and time point are not known. Here the CDR3 DNA reads TGTGCCAGCAGTTCCCGACAGCCTTATGGCTACACCTTC. It is translated as CASSSRQPYGYTF.